This entry lists 30 T cell receptor beta chains sequenced from one sample in a study of OX40 agonist ivuxolimab in advanced cancers. The repertoire was sequenced with immunoSEQ multiplex PCR; TCRdb's copy has only in-frame clones and lacks some. The sample records around 60,000 clones, 87% being singletons. This material consisted of CD4+ or CD8+ T cells sorted from blood, taken in a trial of the OX40 agonist ivuxolimab. The receptors derive from an adult with an advanced solid tumor such as melanoma, head and neck, liver or kidney cancer.

V gene TRBV29-1 combines with J gene TRBJ2-3; TRBD2 matches 9 bases. The CDR3 runs 14 residues. V dropped 2 bases and J dropped 5; count of bases not matched to a gene: 5. Per germline, CDR1 SQVTM and CDR2 ANQGSEA. The CDR3 DNA is TGCAGCGTTGAATGGCGGGAGGGAGGAGATACGCAGTATTTT. Encoded protein: CSVEWREGGDTQYF.

The chain joins TRBV6-1 to TRBJ1-6; D unclear. The germline V gene encodes CDR1 MNHNS and CDR2 SASEGT. The CDR3 has 12 amino acids. The V and J ends lost 3 bases and 11 bases respectively, with 8 bases between them. DNA of the CDR3: TGTGCCAGCAGTGAGATTACGCCACCCCTCCACTTT. Its translation is CASSEITPPLHF.

This clone is labeled medium-sized. The chain recombines TRBV19 with TRBJ1-1, with D hard to call. The CDR3 spans 14 residues. Germline V lookup: CDR1 LNHDA, CDR2 SQIVND (reference sequence). Trimming pared 5 bases from V and 3 bases from J, leaving 13 bases between. The CDR3: CASSQASVYTEAFF. The CDR3 nucleotides read TGTGCCAGTAGTCAGGCATCCGTTTACACTGAAGCTTTCTTT.

This chain links TRBV6-1 with TRBJ1-1, with D unresolved. CDR3 length: 13 residues. Trimming stripped 8 bases from V and 0 bases from J, with 10 bases between. Germline V gene data show CDR1 as MNHNS and CDR2 as SASEGT. The CDR3 sequence is CASRGLLNTEAFF. The CDR3 region has the DNA TGTGCCAGCCGCGGACTGCTGAACACTGAAGCTTTCTTT.

V is TRBV18 and J is TRBJ2-5, with TRBD1 matching over 8 bases. V shed 3 bases and J 4 bases; nucleotides not matched to a gene: 7. CDR1 and CDR2 (germline): KGHSH, LQKENI. The CDR3 extends over 15 amino acids. For the CDR3, the DNA is TGTGCCAGCTCACCTCAGACAGGGGCAGGAGAGACCCAGTACTTC. It encodes CASSPQTGAGETQYF.

The V gene is TRBV29-1, the J gene TRBJ2-7; D not certain. The CDR3 is 12 residues long. CDR1 is SQVTM and CDR2 is ANQGSEA in the germline V gene. Trimming left V 3 bases short and J 1 base short, with 7 bases between. CDR3 amino acids: CSVEVHSYEQYF. CDR3 bases: TGCAGCGTTGAGGTGCATTCCTACGAGCAGTACTTC.

The chain couples TRBV30 to TRBJ2-7, with 13 positions matching TRBD2. Germline V gene sequence: CDR1 GTSNPN, CDR2 SVGIG (reference sequence). The CDR3 is made up of 15 amino acids. Trimming at V came to 0 bases and at J to 6 bases, leaving 5 bases not matched to a gene. CDR3 sequence reads: CAWSVPGTSGTEQYF. The CDR3 bases are TGTGCCTGGAGTGTTCCCGGGACTAGCGGGACCGAGCAGTACTTC.

The V call is TRBV11-3, the J call TRBJ2-3; the match to TRBD2 covers 7 bases. This CDR3 has 16 residues. Germline V gene lookup returns CDR1 SGHNT and CDR2 YENEEA. Trimming at V came to 5 bases and at J to 8 bases, leaving 16 bases not matched to a gene. CDR3 in amino acids: CASSPFGGRGFGTQYF. The CDR3 nucleotides read TGTGCCAGCAGCCCCTTCGGGGGGAGAGGATTTGGTACGCAGTATTTT. Supplemented by reference TRBV11-3 and TRBJ2-3, the full variable domain reads EAGVVQSPRYKIIEKKQPVAFWCNPISGHNTLYWYLQNLGQGPELLIRYENEEAVDDSQLPKDRFSAERLKGVDSTLKIQPAELGDSAVYLCASSPFGGRGFGTQYFGPGTRLTVL.

V usage is TRBV30 and J usage is TRBJ1-1, with D perhaps TRBD1 (6 bases). Germline CDR1 reads GTSNPN; CDR2 reads SVGIG (reference sequence). Trimming removed 6 bases at V and 1 base at J, with 15 bases between. The CDR3 is made up of 14 amino acids. DNA of the CDR3: TGTGCCTGTGCGGGGGGACACGGGAACACTGAAGCTTTCTTT. It translates to CACAGGHGNTEAFF.

The V call is TRBV7-9, the J call TRBJ2-3; 12 bases are a match to TRBD1. Trimming cost V 4 bases and J 3 bases; bases outside gene matches: 11. Per germline, CDR1 SEHNR and CDR2 FQNEAQ (reference sequence). This CDR3 spans 18 amino acids. This chain's CDR3 is CASSSGTGGSKITDTQYF. CDR3 in DNA: TGTGCCAGCAGCTCGGGGACAGGGGGCAGTAAGATAACAGATACGCAGTATTTT.

The gene calls are TRBV5-1 and TRBJ2-6, with D possibly being TRBD1 (6 bases). The CDR3 extends over 15 amino acids. Between the trimmed V and J ends, which lost 4 bases and 2 bases, there was a span of 10 bases. Per germline, CDR1 SGHRS and CDR2 YFSETQ. The CDR3 bases are TGCGCCAGCAGCGTCGGGACAACTGGGGCCAACGTCCTGACTTTC. Amino acids: CASSVGTTGANVLTF.

The rearrangement uses TRBV5-4 and TRBJ2-4; 8 positions agree with TRBD2. Trimming cost V 3 bases and J 3 bases; bases outside gene matches: 8. The germline gives CDR1 SGHNT, CDR2 YYREEE (reference sequence). The CDR3 covers 16 residues. CDR3 bases: TGTGCCAGCAGCTCGGAGAAGCGGGAGTTCAAAAACATTCAGTACTTC. It specifies CASSSEKREFKNIQYF.

This clone showed up just a few times. The chain couples TRBV15 to TRBJ2-7; 8 bases match TRBD1. Germline CDR1 reads LNHNV; CDR2 reads YYDKDF (reference sequence). Trimming cost V 4 bases and J 7 bases; bases outside gene matches: 12. The CDR3 consists of 15 residues. The CDR3 bases are TGTGCCACCAGCAAAGGGGGGACAGGTCGCGAGGAGCAGTACTTC. This translates into CATSKGGTGREEQYF. Combining the CDR3 with reference TRBV15 and TRBJ2-7 gives the whole variable domain DAMVIQNPRYQVTQFGKPVTLSCSQTLNHNVMYWYQQKSSQAPKLLFHYYDKDFNNEADTPDNFQSRRPNTSFCFLDIRSPGLGDTAMYLCATSKGGTGREEQYFGPGTRLTVT.

This chain joins TRBV4-2 and TRBJ2-7; maybe TRBD1 (5 bases). The CDR3 length is 13 residues. CDR1 and CDR2 from the germline V gene are LGHNA and YNFKEQ. V was trimmed by 1 base and J by 4 bases, leaving 8 bases between them. CDR3 residues: CASSQGTRYEQYF. DNA of the CDR3: TGTGCCAGCAGCCAAGGGACACGATACGAGCAGTACTTC.

The V call is TRBV30, the J call TRBJ2-2; tentative D call: TRBD1 (6 bases). Germline loops: CDR1 GTSNPN, CDR2 SVGIG (reference sequence). The CDR3 covers 15 residues. V lost 3 bases to trimming and J lost 1 base, with 12 bases between them. The CDR3 is CAWRGSDRNTGELFF. The DNA for the CDR3 is TGTGCCTGGAGGGGGTCGGACAGGAACACCGGGGAGCTGTTTTTT.

The rearrangement joins TRBV11-1 to TRBJ2-7, with 9 nucleotides matching TRBD2. Germline V gene data show CDR1 as SGHAT and CDR2 as FQDESV (reference sequence). This CDR3 is 14 amino acids long. The V and J ends lost 5 bases and 2 bases, in that order; junction bases with no gene match: 4. Written as DNA, the CDR3 is TGTGCCAGCAGCACGACTAGCGGCCCCTACGAGCAGTACTTC. It codes for CASSTTSGPYEQYF.

The chain joins TRBV5-1 to TRBJ2-2; the D gene is possibly TRBD2 (6 bases). Trimming stripped 1 base from V and 5 bases from J, with 18 bases between. The CDR3 covers 17 residues. Germline values: CDR1 SGHRS, CDR2 YFSETQ. The CDR3 here is CASSLYGLTEQTGELFF. CDR3 coding DNA: TGCGCCAGCAGCTTGTATGGACTAACTGAACAGACCGGGGAGCTGTTTTTT.

The rearrangement uses TRBV5-1 and TRBJ1-1, with D uncertain. The V end lost 2 bases, the J end lost 6 bases, and 14 bases lay between the germline ends. Germline loops: CDR1 SGHRS, CDR2 YFSETQ. The CDR3 sequence is 14 residues long. CDR3 nucleotide sequence: TGCGCCAGCAGCTTAGGCGGCCCGAGGGCTGAAGCTTTCTTT. Protein product: CASSLGGPRAEAFF.

The chain joins TRBV5-1 to TRBJ2-7, with D perhaps given as TRBD1 or TRBD2 (5 bases each). Per germline, CDR1 SGHRS and CDR2 YFSETQ. The CDR3 covers 16 residues. V was cut by 4 bases and J by 3 bases, with 20 bases left in between. This chain's CDR3 is CASSPGSLDNVYEQYF. The CDR3 DNA is TGCGCCAGCAGCCCGGGGAGTCTGGACAACGTCTACGAGCAGTACTTC.

As DNA, the CDR3 is TGCGCCAGCAAACGGACAGACAACTCCTACAATGAGCAGTTCTTC. Translation: CASKRTDNSYNEQFF. The chain carries TRBV4-1 and TRBJ2-1, with D possibly being TRBD1 (6 bases). The V end was cut by 7 bases, the J end by 0 bases, with 13 bases between. Germline loops: CDR1 MGHRA, CDR2 YSYEKL. CDR3 length: 15 amino acids.

Comments on this clone: Mismatch with germline at one junction end may stem from a read error. This specimen includes other DNA sequences encoding the same CDR3. CDR3 protein: CSVELGPSEQYF. The CDR3, as DNA: TGCAGCGTTGAACTCGGTCCCTCCGAGCAGTACTTT. This rearrangement joins TRBV29-1 to TRBJ2-7; no clear D gene. Germline V gives CDR1 SQVTM, CDR2 ANQGSEA. CDR3 length: 12 residues.

The CDR3 is CASSFSGGPDTQYF. CDR3 nucleotides: TGTGCCAGCAGTTTCTCGGGGGGCCCAGACACCCAGTACTTC. The chain links TRBV28 to TRBJ2-5; D possibly corresponds to TRBD2 (7 bases). Trimming pared 3 bases from V and 8 bases from J, leaving 16 bases between. The CDR3 consists of 14 residues. Germline CDR1 reads MDHEN; CDR2 reads SYDVKM.

The V and J genes are TRBV30 and TRBJ1-2; D uncertain. V lost 2 bases and J lost 4, with 8 bases in between. Germline loops: CDR1 GTSNPN, CDR2 SVGIG (reference sequence). The CDR3 is 12 residues long. The CDR3 region is CAWSSGSYGYTF. CDR3 nucleotides: TGTGCCTGGAGTTCGGGCTCCTATGGCTACACCTTC.

This rearrangement joins TRBV5-1 to TRBJ2-5; D possibly corresponds to TRBD2 (5 bases). V was clipped by 6 bases and J by 5 bases, with 23 bases between them. CDR3 length: 16 residues. CDR1 and CDR2 (germline): SGHRS, YFSETQ. The CDR3 loop reads CASNQRLRTGEETQYF. The DNA for the CDR3 is TGCGCCAGCAACCAACGCCTACGGACTGGGGAGGAGACCCAGTACTTC.

This clone appeared a few times. The chain is built from TRBV28 and TRBJ2-7, with TRBD1 matching over 7 bases. Germline CDR1 and CDR2: MDHEN and SYDVKM. J lost 2 bases, V lost 5 bases, and 3 bases had no gene match. This CDR3 region has 13 residues. The CDR3 region is CASSPTGPYEQYF. CDR3 coding DNA: TGTGCCAGCAGTCCGACAGGGCCCTACGAGCAGTACTTC. Looking up the rest from reference TRBV28 and TRBJ2-7 gives the full variable domain: DVKVTQSSRYLVKRTGEKVFLECVQDMDHENMFWYRQDPGLGLRLIYFSYDVKMKEKGDIPEGYSVSREKKERFSLILESASTNQTSMYLCASSPTGPYEQYFGPGTRLTVT.

The V and J genes are TRBV11-2 and TRBJ2-5; D possibly matches TRBD1 or TRBD2 (6 bases each). This CDR3 has 13 amino acids. Germline CDR1 reads SGHAT; CDR2 reads FQNNGV. V lost 7 bases and J lost 0, with 9 bases in between. CDR3 amino acids: CASNRDYQETQYF. The CDR3 DNA sequence: TGTGCCAGCAACAGGGACTACCAAGAGACCCAGTACTTC.

V usage is TRBV21-1 and J usage is TRBJ1-4. TRBV21-1 counts as a pseudogene. There are 16 residues in the CDR3. The CDR3, as DNA: TGTGCCAGCAGCAATCCCCCCCGCCGGGGTAATGAAAAACTGTTTTTT. Its translation: CASSNPPRRGNEKLFF.

The V gene is TRBV30, the J gene TRBJ2-5; no firm D call. The germline V gene has CDR1 GTSNPN and CDR2 SVGIG (reference sequence). The CDR3 consists of 12 residues. V was trimmed by 6 bases and J by 2 bases, leaving 10 bases between them. CDR3 region: CACQPNQETQYF. As DNA, the CDR3 is TGTGCCTGCCAACCTAATCAAGAGACCCAGTACTTC. The variable domain in full, with the rest retrieved from reference TRBV30 and TRBJ2-5, is SQTIHQWPATLVQPVGSPLSLECTVEGTSNPNLYWYRQAAGRGLQLLFYSVGIGQISSEVPQNLSASRPQDRQFILSSKKLLLSDSGFYLCACQPNQETQYFGPGTRLLVL.

The rearrangement links TRBV5-6 to TRBJ2-2, with D perhaps TRBD2 (5 bases). CDR3 length: 14 amino acids. Trimming stripped 3 bases from V and 4 bases from J, with 10 bases between. Germline V lookup: CDR1 SGHDT, CDR2 YYEEEE. The CDR3 coding sequence is TGTGCCAGCAGCTCTGGGAGAGGCACCGGGGAGCTGTTTTTT. Residues: CASSSGRGTGELFF.

The chain couples TRBV6-6 to TRBJ2-7; 10 nucleotides align to TRBD1. Trimming at V came to 2 bases and at J to 4 bases, leaving 5 bases not matched to a gene. Germline-derived CDR1 and CDR2 are MNHNY and SVGAGI (reference sequence). The CDR3 covers 15 residues. Here the CDR3 DNA reads TGTGCCAGCAGTTACCACAGACAGGGGGCGTACGAGCAGTACTTC. It is translated as CASSYHRQGAYEQYF.